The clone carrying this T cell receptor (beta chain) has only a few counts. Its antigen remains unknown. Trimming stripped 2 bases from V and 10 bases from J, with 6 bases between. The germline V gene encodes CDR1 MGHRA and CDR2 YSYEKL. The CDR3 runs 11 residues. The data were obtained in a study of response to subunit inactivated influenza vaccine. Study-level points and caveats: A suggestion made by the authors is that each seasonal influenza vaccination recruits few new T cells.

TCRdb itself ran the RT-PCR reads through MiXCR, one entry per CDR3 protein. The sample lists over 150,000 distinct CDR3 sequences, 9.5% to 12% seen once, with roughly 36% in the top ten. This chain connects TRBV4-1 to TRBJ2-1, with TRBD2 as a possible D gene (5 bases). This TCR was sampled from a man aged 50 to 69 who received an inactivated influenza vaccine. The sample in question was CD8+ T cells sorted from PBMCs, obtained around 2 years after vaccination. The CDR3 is CASSQSGEQFF. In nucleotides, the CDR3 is TGCGCCAGCAGCCAATCGGGGGAGCAGTTCTTC.